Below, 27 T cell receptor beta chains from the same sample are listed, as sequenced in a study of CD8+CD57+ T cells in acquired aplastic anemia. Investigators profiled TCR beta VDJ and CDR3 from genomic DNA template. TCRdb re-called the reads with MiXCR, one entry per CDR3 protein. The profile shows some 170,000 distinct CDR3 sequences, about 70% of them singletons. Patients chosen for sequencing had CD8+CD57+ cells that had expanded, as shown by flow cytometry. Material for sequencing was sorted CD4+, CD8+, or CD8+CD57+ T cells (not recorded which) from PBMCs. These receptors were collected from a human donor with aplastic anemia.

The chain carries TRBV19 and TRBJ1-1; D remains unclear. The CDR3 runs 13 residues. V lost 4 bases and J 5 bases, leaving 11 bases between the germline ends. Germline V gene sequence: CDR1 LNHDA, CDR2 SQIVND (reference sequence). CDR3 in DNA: TGTGCCAGTAGTAATGGTCCGGGAACTGAAGCTTTCTTT. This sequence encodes CASSNGPGTEAFF. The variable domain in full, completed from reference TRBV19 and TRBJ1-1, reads DGGITQSPKYLFRKEGQNVTLSCEQNLNHDAMYWYRQDPGQGLRLIYYSQIVNDFQKGDIAEGYSVSREKKESFPLTVTSAQKNPTAFYLCASSNGPGTEAFFGQGTRLTVV.

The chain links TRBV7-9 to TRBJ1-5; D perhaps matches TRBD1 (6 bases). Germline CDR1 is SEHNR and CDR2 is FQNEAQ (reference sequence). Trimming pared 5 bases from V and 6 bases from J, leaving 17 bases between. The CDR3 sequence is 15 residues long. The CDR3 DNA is TGTGCCAGCAGCCTGGGGGCAGGGCGAGGTCAGCCCCAGCATTTT. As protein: CASSLGAGRGQPQHF.

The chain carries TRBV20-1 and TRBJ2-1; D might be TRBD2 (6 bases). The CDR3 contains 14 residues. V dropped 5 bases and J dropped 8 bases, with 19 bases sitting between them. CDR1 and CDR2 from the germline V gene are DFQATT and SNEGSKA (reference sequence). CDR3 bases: TGCAGTGCTGTGACTAGTCAGGTAGAGGATGAGCAGTTCTTC. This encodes CSAVTSQVEDEQFF.

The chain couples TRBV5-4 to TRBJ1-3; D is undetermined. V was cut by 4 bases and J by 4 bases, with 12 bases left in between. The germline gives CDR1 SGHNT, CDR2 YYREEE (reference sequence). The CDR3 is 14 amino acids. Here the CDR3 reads CASSADFRGNTIYF. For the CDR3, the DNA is TGTGCCAGCAGCGCCGACTTCAGGGGAAACACCATATATTTT. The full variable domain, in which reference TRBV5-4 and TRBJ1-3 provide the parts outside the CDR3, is ETGVTQSPTHLIKTRGQQVTLRCSSQSGHNTVSWYQQALGQGPQFIFQYYREEENGRGNFPPRFSGLQFPNYSSELNVNALELDDSALYLCASSADFRGNTIYFGEGSWLTVV.

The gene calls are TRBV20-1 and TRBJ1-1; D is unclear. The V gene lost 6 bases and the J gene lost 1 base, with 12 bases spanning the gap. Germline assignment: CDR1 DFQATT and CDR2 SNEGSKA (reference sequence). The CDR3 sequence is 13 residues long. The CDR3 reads CSARVLGNTEAFF. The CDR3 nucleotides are TGCAGTGCCCGGGTTCTGGGGAACACTGAAGCTTTCTTT.

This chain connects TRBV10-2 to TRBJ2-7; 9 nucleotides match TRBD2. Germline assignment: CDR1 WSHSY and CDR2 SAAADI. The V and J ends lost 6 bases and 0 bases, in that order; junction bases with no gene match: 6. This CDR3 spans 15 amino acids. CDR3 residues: CASSQAGGNSYEQYF. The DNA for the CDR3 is TGCGCCAGCAGCCAAGCGGGGGGTAACTCCTACGAGCAGTACTTC.

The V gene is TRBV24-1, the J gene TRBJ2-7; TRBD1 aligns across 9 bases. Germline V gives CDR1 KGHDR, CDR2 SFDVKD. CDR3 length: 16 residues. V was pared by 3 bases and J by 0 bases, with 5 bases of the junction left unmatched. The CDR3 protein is CATSDNPGQGSYEQYF. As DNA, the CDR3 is TGTGCCACCAGTGATAATCCGGGACAGGGCTCCTACGAGCAGTACTTC.

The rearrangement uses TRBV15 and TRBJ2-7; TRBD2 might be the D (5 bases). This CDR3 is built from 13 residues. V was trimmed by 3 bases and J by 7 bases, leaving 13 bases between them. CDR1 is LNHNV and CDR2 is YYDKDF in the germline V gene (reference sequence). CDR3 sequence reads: CATSSPGVGEQYF. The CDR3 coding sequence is TGTGCCACCAGCAGCCCCGGGGTGGGAGAGCAGTACTTC. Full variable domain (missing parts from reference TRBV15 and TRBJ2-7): DAMVIQNPRYQVTQFGKPVTLSCSQTLNHNVMYWYQQKSSQAPKLLFHYYDKDFNNEADTPDNFQSRRPNTSFCFLDIRSPGLGDTAMYLCATSSPGVGEQYFGPGTRLTVT.

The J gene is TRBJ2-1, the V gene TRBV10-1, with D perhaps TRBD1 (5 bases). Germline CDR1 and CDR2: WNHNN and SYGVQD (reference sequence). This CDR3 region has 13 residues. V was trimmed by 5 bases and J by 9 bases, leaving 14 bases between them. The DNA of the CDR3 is TGCGCCAGCAGTAAAACAGGTACCGGTGAGCAGTTCTTC. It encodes CASSKTGTGEQFF.

The CDR3 sequence is CASSLALGQSVADTQYF. The DNA of the CDR3 is TGTGCCAGCAGCTTGGCCCTGGGACAGTCCGTCGCAGATACGCAGTATTTT. This chain uses TRBV5-8 with TRBJ2-3; 7 bases align to TRBD1. The CDR3 has 17 residues. Losses at the gene ends were 0 bases for V and 4 bases for J; bases not matched to a gene: 11. Germline values: CDR1 SGHTS, CDR2 YDEGEE.

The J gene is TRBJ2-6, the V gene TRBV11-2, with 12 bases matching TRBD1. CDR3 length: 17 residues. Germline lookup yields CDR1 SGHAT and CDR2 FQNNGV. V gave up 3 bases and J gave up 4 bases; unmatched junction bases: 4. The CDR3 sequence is CASSLGQGALGANVLTF. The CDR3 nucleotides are TGTGCCAGCAGCTTGGGACAGGGGGCACTCGGGGCCAACGTCCTGACTTTC. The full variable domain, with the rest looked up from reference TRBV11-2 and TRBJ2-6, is EAGVAQSPRYKIIEKRQSVAFWCNPISGHATLYWYQQILGQGPKLLIQFQNNGVVDDSQLPKDRFSAERLKGVDSTLKIQPAKLEDSAVYLCASSLGQGALGANVLTFGAGSRLTVL.

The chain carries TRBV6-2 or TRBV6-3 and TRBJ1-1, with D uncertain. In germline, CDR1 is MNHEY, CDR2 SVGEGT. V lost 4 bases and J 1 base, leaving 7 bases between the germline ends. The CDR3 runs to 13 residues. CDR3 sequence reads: CASSFHENTEAFF. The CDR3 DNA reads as TGTGCCAGCAGTTTTCACGAGAACACTGAAGCTTTCTTT.

The CDR3 is CASSISGGDTEAFF. CDR3 DNA sequence: TGTGCCAGTAGTATATCAGGGGGGGACACTGAAGCTTTCTTT. This rearrangement joins TRBV19 to TRBJ1-1, with 7 bases aligning to TRBD1. The CDR3 runs 14 residues. Looked up from germline, CDR1 is LNHDA and CDR2 is SQIVND (reference sequence). The ends lost 2 bases at V and 3 bases at J; junction bases unmatched: 3.

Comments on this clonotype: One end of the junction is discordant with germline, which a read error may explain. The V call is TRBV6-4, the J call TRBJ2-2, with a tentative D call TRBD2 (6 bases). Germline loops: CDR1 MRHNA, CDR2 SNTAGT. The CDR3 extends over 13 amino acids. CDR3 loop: CASSDSNTGGLFF. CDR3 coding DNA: TGTGCCAGCAGTGATTCTAACACCGGGGGGCTGTTTTTT.

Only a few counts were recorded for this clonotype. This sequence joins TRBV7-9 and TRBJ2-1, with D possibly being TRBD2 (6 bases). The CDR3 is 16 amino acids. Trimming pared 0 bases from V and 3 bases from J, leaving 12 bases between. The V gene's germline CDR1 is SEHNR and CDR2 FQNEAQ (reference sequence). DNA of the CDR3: TGTGCCAGCAGCTTAGCGGGGGGAAAGGTCTACAATGAGCAGTTCTTC. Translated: CASSLAGGKVYNEQFF.

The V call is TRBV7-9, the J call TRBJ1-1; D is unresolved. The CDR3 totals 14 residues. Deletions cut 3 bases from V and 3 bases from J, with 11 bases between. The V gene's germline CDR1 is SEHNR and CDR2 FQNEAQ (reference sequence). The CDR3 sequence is CASSLGRSDTEAFF. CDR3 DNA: TGTGCCAGCAGCTTGGGCAGATCGGACACTGAAGCTTTCTTT.

The DNA of the CDR3 is TGTGCCTGGACCCCTACCTCATTAGCGGGAGTATACGAGCAGTACTTC. Its protein product is CAWTPTSLAGVYEQYF. This chain links TRBV30 with TRBJ2-7; TRBD2 aligns across 9 bases. Looked up from germline, CDR1 is GTSNPN and CDR2 is SVGIG (reference sequence). J was trimmed by 4 bases and V by 4 bases; bases with no gene match: 14. The CDR3 extends over 16 amino acids.

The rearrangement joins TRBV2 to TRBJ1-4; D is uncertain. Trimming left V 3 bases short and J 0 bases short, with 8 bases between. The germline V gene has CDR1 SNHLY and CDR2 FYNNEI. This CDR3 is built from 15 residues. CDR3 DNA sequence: TGTGCCAGCAGTGACAGATTTTCAACTAATGAAAAACTGTTTTTT. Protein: CASSDRFSTNEKLFF.

The CDR3 DNA reads TGTGCCATCAGTGAAGAGGACAGGGGGCTTTTCTATGGCTACACCTTC. Translating it yields CAISEEDRGLFYGYTF. V and J are TRBV10-3 and TRBJ1-2, with TRBD1 matching over 11 bases. The ends lost 3 bases at V and 4 bases at J; junction bases unmatched: 7. The CDR3 loop spans 16 amino acids. Germline V gene lookup returns CDR1 ENHRY and CDR2 SYGVKD.

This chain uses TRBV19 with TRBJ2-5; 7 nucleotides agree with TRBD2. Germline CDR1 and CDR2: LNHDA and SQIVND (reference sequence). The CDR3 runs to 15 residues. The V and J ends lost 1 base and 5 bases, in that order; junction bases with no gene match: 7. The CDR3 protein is CASSIGGGGYETQYF. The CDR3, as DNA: TGTGCCAGTAGTATAGGGGGCGGGGGATATGAGACCCAGTACTTC.

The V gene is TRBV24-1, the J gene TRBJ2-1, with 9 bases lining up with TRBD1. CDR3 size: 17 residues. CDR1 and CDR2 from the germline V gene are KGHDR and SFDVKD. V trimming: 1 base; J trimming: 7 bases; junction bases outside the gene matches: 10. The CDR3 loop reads CATSDLRGQGMRNEQFF. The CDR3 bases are TGTGCCACCAGTGATTTAAGGGGACAGGGAATGAGGAATGAGCAGTTCTTC.

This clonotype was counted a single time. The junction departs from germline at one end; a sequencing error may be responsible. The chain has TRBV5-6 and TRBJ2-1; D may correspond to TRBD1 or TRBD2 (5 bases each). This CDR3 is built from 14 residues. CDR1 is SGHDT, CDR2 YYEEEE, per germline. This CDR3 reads CASSLEGTTNEQLF. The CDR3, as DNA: TGTGCCAGCAGCTTGGAGGGGACCACCAATGAGCAGCTCTTC.

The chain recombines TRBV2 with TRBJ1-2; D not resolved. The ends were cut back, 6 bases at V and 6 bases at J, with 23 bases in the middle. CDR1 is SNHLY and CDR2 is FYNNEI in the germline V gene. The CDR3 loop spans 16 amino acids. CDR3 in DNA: TGTGCCAGCAGCTTAGAGCAGGAGGCGTCCAAAAATGGCTACACCTTC. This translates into CASSLEQEASKNGYTF.

CDR3: CASSEQGARSGNTIYF. CDR3 nucleotides: TGTGCCAGCAGTGAACAGGGGGCTCGCTCTGGAAACACCATATATTTT. V is TRBV2 and J is TRBJ1-3, with TRBD1 matching 8 bases. Germline CDR1 is SNHLY and CDR2 is FYNNEI. There are 16 residues in the CDR3. The ends lost 2 bases at V and 0 bases at J; junction bases unmatched: 3.

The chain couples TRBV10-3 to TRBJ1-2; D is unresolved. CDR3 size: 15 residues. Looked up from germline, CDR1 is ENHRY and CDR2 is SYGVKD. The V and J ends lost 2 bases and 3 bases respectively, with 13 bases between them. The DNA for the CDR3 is TGTGCCATCAGTGAGGGGTCCGTGCTTGACTATGGCTACACCTTC. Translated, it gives CAISEGSVLDYGYTF.

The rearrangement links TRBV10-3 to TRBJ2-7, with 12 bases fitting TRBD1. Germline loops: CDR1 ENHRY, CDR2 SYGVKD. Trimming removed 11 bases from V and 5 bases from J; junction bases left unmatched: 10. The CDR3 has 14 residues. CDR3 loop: CAAAGGTGGNEQYF. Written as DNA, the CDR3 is TGTGCCGCAGCGGGCGGGACAGGGGGCAACGAGCAGTACTTC.

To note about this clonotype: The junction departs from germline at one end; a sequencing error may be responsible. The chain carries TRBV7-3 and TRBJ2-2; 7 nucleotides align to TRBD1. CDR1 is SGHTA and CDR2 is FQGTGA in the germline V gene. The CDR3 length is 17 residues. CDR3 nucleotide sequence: TGCGCCAGCAGCCAGGATACAGGGGCTGGAAACACCGGGGAGCTGTTTTTT. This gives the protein CASSQDTGAGNTGELFF. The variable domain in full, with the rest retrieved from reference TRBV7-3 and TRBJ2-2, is GAGVSQTPSNKVTEKGKYVELRCDPISGHTALYWYRQSLGQGPEFLIYFQGTGAADDSGLPNDRFFAVRPEGSVSTLKIQRTERGDSAVYLCASSQDTGAGNTGELFFGEGSRLTVL.